This T cell receptor beta chain was recorded in a study of blood T cell repertoires in COVID-19. Between the trimmed V and J ends, which lost 1 base and 4 bases, there was a span of 8 bases. The germline CDR1 and CDR2 sequences are MGHRA and YSYEKL. This CDR3 has 14 residues. This clone was picked up a small number of times. Clones were sequenced by immunoSEQ multiplex PCR, and TCRdb holds only the in-frame ones, with some missing. The sample holds 56,000 or so clones, roughly 80% seen once. This sequence joins TRBV4-1 and TRBJ1-5; D gene ambiguous. The sample consisted of peripheral blood. This clonotype originated in a middle-aged man with acute or convalescent COVID-19. Written as DNA, the CDR3 is TGCGCCAGCAGCCAAGCGCGGGAAAATCAGCCCCAGCATTTT. Amino acids: CASSQARENQPQHF.